This paragraph reports one TCR beta chain. Other nucleotide sequences from this sample produce the same CDR3. Only in-frame clones appear in the TCRdb table, and some are missing; sequencing was by immunoSEQ multiplex PCR. The table records 350,000 or so clones, roughly 89% of them present only once. This sample stems from a study of cytomegalovirus exposure and HLA in healthy donors. The germline V gene has CDR1 MDHEN and CDR2 SYDVKM. Trimming pared 2 bases from V and 7 bases from J, leaving 6 bases between. The CDR3 runs 11 residues. Source material: PBMCs. This chain links TRBV28 with TRBJ2-7; no clear D gene. The clonotype originates from a woman between 18 and 29 years old in good health and CMV-seronegative. CDR3 protein: CASSLRWEQYF. CDR3 sequence (DNA): TGTGCCAGCAGTTTACGGTGGGAGCAGTACTTC.